The following is a T cell receptor beta chain sequence with its context. This clonotype was counted between two and nine times. Its binding antigen is unknown. No base qualities exist here, and no much larger clone lies one base off it. The data were taken from a study of blood T cells in healthy people across ages (dated by TCRdb to between 2015 and 2016). As for the study more broadly: In model experiments, template switching captured about one uniquely barcoded TCR beta cDNA molecule for every two T cells. The donors were split into four age groups: young (average 16 years), middle-aged (over 35), aged (around 67) and long-lived (more than 80). The study analyzed two additional independent replicas of 1 million unique cDNA reads from the same blood draw for two donors, one aged 18 to 29 and one aged 80 or older. To avoid experimental bias, donors of different ages were randomly spread across the sequencing lanes. Age-related changes in TCR beta repertoire diversity were measured in the study by deep sequencing normalized with unique cDNA molecular identifiers. Study-level results and caveats: Observed TCR beta diversity per million T cells fell roughly linearly with age, and a significant reduction was already apparent by age around 44. Compared with the aged group, more naive CD4+ T cells, fewer expanded clones and increased TCR diversity were shown by the long-lived group, suggesting age selection. There was a strong correlation between observed TCR beta diversity and the percentage of naive T cells measured by flow cytometry. Estimates of total diversity based on one million sequenced T cells were considered lower bounds and underestimates. Since profiling was done on bulk unsorted PBMCs, naive and antigen-experienced compartments could not be conclusively compared. The CMV infection status of donors was not known, potentially confounding age-related changes in expanded clonotypes.

Systemically healthy Caucasian individuals from Russia, 35 to 40 in total and aged about 6 to 100 years, were included as donors. Ten milliliters of peripheral blood were drawn from each donor into EDTA-treated Vacutainer tubes. Ficoll-Paque density-gradient centrifugation was used to isolate PBMCs, with at least 6.5 million per sample. Total RNA was extracted from PBMCs with Trizol reagent, with at least 6 micrograms obtained per sample. The percentages of naive CD45RAhigh/CD27high T cells were determined by flow cytometry on a PBMC aliquot from every donor. Trimming removed 4 bases from V and 9 bases from J, leaving 19 bases between the germline ends. The germline V gene supplies CDR1 SQVTM and CDR2 ANQGSEA. From cysteine to phenylalanine, the CDR3 is 14 amino acids long. Only the CDR3 region is kept as DNA, spanning 42 bases read in frame from base 1. Libraries were made using 5' RACE. The listed sequencing device is Illumina HiSeq 2500. A second PCR of roughly 7 to 12 cycles was run with a J-beta primer mix and a sample-barcoded 5' primer. A unique molecular identifier was introduced onto each TCR beta cDNA molecule by a template-switch 5' adaptor carrying 12 random nucleotides. At least 2.5 million CDR3-containing paired-end reads were obtained from each sample. First-strand cDNA was synthesized from all RNA with the Mint cDNA synthesis kit, primed by a TRBC-specific oligonucleotide. All cDNA was treated with uracil-DNA glycosylase and then went through a first 18-cycle PCR with the universal primers M1SS and BC2_uni_R. The original methods were these. For normalization, 1 million high-quality reads, each with a distinct molecular identifier, were randomly selected from each sample. Instead of being binned into consensus sequences, reads that shared molecular identifiers were thrown out. MiTCR, with a Q25 quality threshold and the strictest error-elimination algorithm, was used for CDR3 identification, clonotype clustering and error correction. A nonparametric unseen species model with Euler transformation was used to estimate lower-bound total TCR beta diversity. TCRdb reran the public reads through fastp at Q25 and MiXCR, keeping productive beta chains. For every CDR3 protein sequence, its rows merge into one entry that carries the most common genes and DNA. TCRdb, not the original authors, processed these V and J calls. The sample table lists 1.5 million to 2 million distinct CDR3 sequences, roughly 27% of them with a count of one. Of the sample, 6.5% to 8.5% falls within the top ten clones.

The sequence joins TRBV29-1 to TRBJ2-1; the D gene cannot be resolved beyond TRBD1 or TRBD2, each matching 5 bases. This receptor was obtained from a woman aged 30 to 39 in good health. Sequenced material: blood. The CDR3 region has the sequence CSVGGWNPAGEQFF. At the DNA level, the sequence is TGCAGCGTTGGGGGGTGGAACCCAGCAGGTGAGCAGTTCTTC.